Detailed here is one TCR beta chain. The antigen is undetermined. The identical CDR3 is also encoded by other nucleotide sequences in the sample. The record originates from a study of shared clonotypes between healthy human individuals. Naive CD8 cells were CD45RO-negative, positively selected for CCR7, excluding terminally differentiated effector memory CD45RA+ cells. Clones were sequenced by immunoSEQ multiplex PCR, and TCRdb holds only the in-frame ones, with some missing. The sample lists some 2,000,000 clones, roughly 94% seen once, with more than 0.95% in the top ten. Whole-study findings and limits: Though the depth was large, rarefaction showed that sorted-subset sequencing was incomplete.

The CDR3 spans 12 residues. Germline CDR1 is GTSNPN and CDR2 is SVGIG (reference sequence). V was pared by 0 bases and J by 6 bases, with 8 bases between. This clonotype was obtained from a man younger than 35 in good health. The rearrangement joins TRBV30 to TRBJ1-1, with D possibly being TRBD1 (5 bases). Sample: naive CD8+ T cells sorted from blood. The CDR3 loop is CAWSVLGAEAFF. The CDR3 nucleotides read TGTGCCTGGAGTGTACTGGGGGCTGAAGCTTTCTTT. The whole variable domain, filled in from reference TRBV30 and TRBJ1-1, reads SQTIHQWPATLVQPVGSPLSLECTVEGTSNPNLYWYRQAAGRGLQLLFYSVGIGQISSEVPQNLSASRPQDRQFILSSKKLLLSDSGFYLCAWSVLGAEAFFGQGTRLTVV.